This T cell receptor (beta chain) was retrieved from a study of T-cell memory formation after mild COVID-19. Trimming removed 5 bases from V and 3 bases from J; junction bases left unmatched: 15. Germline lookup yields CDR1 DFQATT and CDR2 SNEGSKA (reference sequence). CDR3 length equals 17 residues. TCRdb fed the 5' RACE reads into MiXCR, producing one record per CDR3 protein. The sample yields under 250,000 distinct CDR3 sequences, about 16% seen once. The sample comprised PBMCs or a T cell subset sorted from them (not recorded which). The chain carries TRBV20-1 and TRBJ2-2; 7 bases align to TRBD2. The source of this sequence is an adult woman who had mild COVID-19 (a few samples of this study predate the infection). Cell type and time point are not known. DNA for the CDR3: TGCAGTGCTCCCTTGAGGAGCGGGGTAGGGGACACCGGGGAGCTGTTTTTT. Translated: CSAPLRSGVGDTGELFF.